What follows are 32 T cell receptor beta chains derived from one specimen sequenced in a study of identical twins. Via MiXCR, TCRdb re-called the 5' RACE reads, giving one row per CDR3 protein. Of under 800,000 distinct CDR3 sequences in the sample, around 21% were seen once. These data also formed part of another study, on T cells expressing NK-cell markers.

Sequencing was performed on PBMCs. The receptors come from a young woman in good health.

This clonotype was seen a few times. This sequence joins TRBV5-1 and TRBJ1-4; 7 nucleotides match TRBD1. After removal of 6 bases from V and 8 bases from J, the junction contained 13 bases not matched to a gene. This CDR3 is built from 15 residues. Germline-derived CDR1 and CDR2 are SGHRS and YFSETQ. The CDR3 DNA is TGCGCCAGCACCGTAACCGGGACAGTAGGGGAAAAACTGTTTTTT. Amino acid sequence: CASTVTGTVGEKLFF.

CDR3 residues: CSARWDRGPTDTQYF. The CDR3 nucleotides are TGCAGTGCTAGATGGGACAGGGGGCCCACAGATACGCAGTATTTT. The rearrangement uses TRBV20-1 and TRBJ2-3; 12 nucleotides match TRBD1. The CDR3 is made up of 15 amino acids. CDR1 and CDR2 from the germline V gene are DFQATT and SNEGSKA (reference sequence). V was clipped by 2 bases and J by 2 bases; unmatched bases: 2.

This chain connects TRBV12-3 or TRBV12-4 to TRBJ2-4; TRBD1 is a possible D gene (5 bases). The CDR3 loop spans 12 amino acids. Deletions cut 7 bases from V and 5 bases from J, with 9 bases between. As DNA, the CDR3 is TGTGCCAGCAACTCAGGGCAAAACATTCAGTACTTC. Translating it yields CASNSGQNIQYF.

The V and J genes are TRBV5-5 and TRBJ2-7, with a weak D call TRBD2 (6 bases). The germline V gene has CDR1 SGHKS and CDR2 YYEKEE (reference sequence). The CDR3 has 15 amino acids. With 0 bases removed from V and 4 bases from J, the gap between germline ends came to 14 bases. CDR3 DNA sequence: TGTGCCAGCAGCTTGGGCGGGACGCTTGTTTACGAGCAGTACTTC. This sequence encodes CASSLGGTLVYEQYF.

This clonotype was seen at least ten times. This sequence joins TRBV5-6 and TRBJ2-7; D gene unclear. Per the germline V gene, CDR1 is SGHDT and CDR2 is YYEEEE. The V end lost 4 bases, the J end lost 4 bases, and 15 bases lay between the germline ends. This CDR3 is 14 amino acids long. As DNA, the CDR3 is TGTGCCAGCAGCATAGCCGGACGGTGGTACGAGCAGTACTTC. This translates into CASSIAGRWYEQYF.

The table lists this clonotype with many counts. The chain links TRBV12-3 or TRBV12-4 to TRBJ2-2; the D is unclear. The V gene lost 5 bases and the J gene lost 7 bases, with 8 bases spanning the gap. The CDR3 runs 12 residues. The CDR3 protein is CASSLRHGELFF. The CDR3 region has the DNA TGTGCCAGCAGTCTAAGGCACGGGGAGCTGTTTTTT.

This clonotype was detected a few times. This chain connects TRBV29-1 to TRBJ2-7, with 8 bases aligning to TRBD2. V gave up 3 bases and J gave up 2 bases; unmatched junction bases: 6. The CDR3 has 14 amino acids. Germline V gives CDR1 SQVTM, CDR2 ANQGSEA. This chain's CDR3 is CSVDGAGVPYEQYF. DNA of the CDR3: TGCAGCGTTGATGGAGCGGGAGTCCCCTACGAGCAGTACTTC.

V is TRBV20-1 and J is TRBJ1-1, with D possibly matching TRBD1 (6 bases). CDR3 size: 15 residues. Per the germline V gene, CDR1 is DFQATT and CDR2 is SNEGSKA (reference sequence). V dropped 6 bases and J dropped 3 bases, with 20 bases sitting between them. Here the CDR3 reads CSAKRGGGGDTEAFF. In DNA form, the CDR3 reads TGCAGTGCGAAGAGGGGTGGAGGGGGAGACACTGAAGCTTTCTTT.

The chain carries TRBV13 and TRBJ2-7, with 7 bases identical to TRBD1. Germline lookup yields CDR1 PRHDT and CDR2 FYEKMQ (reference sequence). The CDR3 spans 15 residues. V trimming: 7 bases; J trimming: 0 bases; junction bases outside the gene matches: 9. Written as DNA, the CDR3 is TGTGCCAGCAACCATGAGGGACAGAACTCCTACGAGCAGTACTTC. This codes for CASNHEGQNSYEQYF.

The chain recombines TRBV3-1 with TRBJ2-1; the D gene is possibly TRBD2 (6 bases). Trimming pared 4 bases from V and 6 bases from J, leaving 13 bases between. The CDR3 runs 14 residues. CDR1 and CDR2 from the germline V gene are LGHDT and YNNKEL (reference sequence). The CDR3 DNA is TGTGCCAGCAGCCGCCCAGGGACTTTCAATGAGCAGTTCTTC. This gives the protein CASSRPGTFNEQFF.

The V gene is TRBV20-1, the J gene TRBJ2-3; D remains unclear. This CDR3 has 15 residues. Germline V CDR1 and CDR2: DFQATT, SNEGSKA (reference sequence). V lost 6 bases to trimming and J lost 0 bases, with 16 bases between them. The CDR3 DNA reads as TGCAGTGCCCGACCCGCCCGGGCTAGCACAGATACGCAGTATTTT. This sequence encodes CSARPARASTDTQYF.

This clonotype was seen more than once but under ten times. The chain has TRBV9 and TRBJ2-3, with 8 bases identical to TRBD2. The germline gives CDR1 SGDLS, CDR2 YYNGEE. The CDR3 loop spans 16 amino acids. V trimming: 0 bases; J trimming: 1 base; junction bases outside the gene matches: 4. In DNA form, the CDR3 reads TGTGCCAGCAGCGTAGCTCCGACTAGCGGCACAGATACGCAGTATTTT. Residues: CASSVAPTSGTDTQYF.

In this sample, this clonotype turned up a few times. The chain recombines TRBV10-1 with TRBJ2-2, with D unresolved. V lost 0 bases and J 6 bases, leaving 5 bases between the germline ends. The CDR3 extends over 13 amino acids. CDR1 and CDR2 from the germline V gene are WNHNN and SYGVQD (reference sequence). The CDR3 DNA reads TGCGCCAGCAGTGAGTCGGCAGCCGGGGAGCTGTTTTTT. Its translation is CASSESAAGELFF.

This clonotype has a handful of counts. The chain combines TRBV9 with TRBJ2-5; 9 nucleotides match TRBD1. The ends lost 1 base at V and 5 bases at J; junction bases unmatched: 6. The CDR3 is made up of 15 amino acids. Germline CDR1 reads SGDLS; CDR2 reads YYNGEE. The CDR3 coding sequence is TGTGCCAGCAGCGTACGTGGACAGGGGCTGGAGACCCAGTACTTC. It encodes CASSVRGQGLETQYF. Supplemented by reference TRBV9 and TRBJ2-5, the full variable domain reads DSGVTQTPKHLITATGQRVTLRCSPRSGDLSVYWYQQSLDQGLQFLIQYYNGEERAKGNILERFSAQQFPDLHSELNLSSLELGDSALYFCASSVRGQGLETQYFGPGTRLLVL.

This clonotype was picked up a small number of times. The chain recombines TRBV15 with TRBJ2-7; no reliable D call. Germline CDR1 is LNHNV and CDR2 is YYDKDF (reference sequence). The germline V and J ends were trimmed by 3 bases and 5 bases, with 14 bases remaining between them. CDR3 size: 14 residues. The CDR3 DNA reads as TGTGCCACCAGCAGGCCGGGCCGAGGTCACGAGCAGTACTTC. Translating it yields CATSRPGRGHEQYF. The whole variable domain, remainder taken from reference TRBV15 and TRBJ2-7, is DAMVIQNPRYQVTQFGKPVTLSCSQTLNHNVMYWYQQKSSQAPKLLFHYYDKDFNNEADTPDNFQSRRPNTSFCFLDIRSPGLGDTAMYLCATSRPGRGHEQYFGPGTRLTVT.

V and J are TRBV29-1 and TRBJ1-1; 8 positions agree with TRBD1. The length of the CDR3 is 14 residues. Germline V gene sequence: CDR1 SQVTM, CDR2 ANQGSEA. V lost 6 bases, J lost 0 bases, and 6 bases stayed unmatched. CDR3 amino acids: CSVLDRGMNTEAFF. The CDR3 DNA is TGCAGCGTGCTCGACAGGGGCATGAACACTGAAGCTTTCTTT.

This clonotype was recorded a few times. J is TRBJ1-4 and V is TRBV13; D unclear. Trimming stripped 7 bases from V and 8 bases from J, with 17 bases between. The length of the CDR3 is 14 residues. Germline values: CDR1 PRHDT, CDR2 FYEKMQ (reference sequence). Here the CDR3 reads CASKITGMGEKLFF. The DNA of the CDR3 is TGTGCCAGCAAGATAACGGGCATGGGCGAAAAACTGTTTTTT.

CDR3 coding DNA: TGTGCCAGCAGCTTACAGCTAGCGAGGAATGAGCAGTTCTTC. Translation gives CASSLQLARNEQFF. V and J are TRBV11-3 and TRBJ2-1; possibly TRBD2 for D (6 bases). Germline CDR1 and CDR2: SGHNT and YENEEA. This CDR3 has 14 residues. Trimming left V 2 bases short and J 7 bases short, with 12 bases between.

The chain couples TRBV6-5 to TRBJ1-6; D possibly corresponds to TRBD1 (6 bases). CDR1 is MNHEY and CDR2 is SVGAGI in the germline V gene. V was pared by 0 bases and J by 11 bases, with 11 bases between. This CDR3 region has 14 residues. The CDR3 sequence is CASSYSGGLTPLHF. CDR3 coding DNA: TGTGCCAGCAGTTACTCAGGGGGGTTAACACCCCTCCACTTT.

The chain combines TRBV19 with TRBJ1-6; no reliable D call. Trimming removed 5 bases at V and 4 bases at J, with 12 bases between. Germline-derived CDR1 and CDR2 are LNHDA and SQIVND (reference sequence). The CDR3 is made up of 15 amino acids. The CDR3 DNA reads as TGTGCCAGTAGTCCTCACTGGAGTTATAATTCACCCCTCCACTTT. This codes for CASSPHWSYNSPLHF. The full variable domain, its missing parts supplied by reference TRBV19 and TRBJ1-6, is DGGITQSPKYLFRKEGQNVTLSCEQNLNHDAMYWYRQDPGQGLRLIYYSQIVNDFQKGDIAEGYSVSREKKESFPLTVTSAQKNPTAFYLCASSPHWSYNSPLHFGNGTRLTVT.

This clonotype was found many times. V usage is TRBV4-1 and J usage is TRBJ2-2; D is unclear. The CDR3 runs 16 residues. V shed 1 base and J shed 5 bases, with 14 bases lying between them. In germline, CDR1 is MGHRA, CDR2 YSYEKL. The CDR3, as DNA: TGCGCCAGCAGCCAAGTGGACGTTTTTGTGACCGGGGAGCTGTTTTTT. Protein sequence: CASSQVDVFVTGELFF.

This chain uses TRBV20-1 with TRBJ1-2; no reliable D call. Trimming left V 0 bases short and J 5 bases short, with 13 bases between. Looked up from germline, CDR1 is DFQATT and CDR2 is SNEGSKA (reference sequence). The CDR3 totals 14 residues. CDR3 residues: CSARESGLKYGYTF. DNA for the CDR3: TGCAGTGCTAGAGAAAGCGGATTGAAGTATGGCTACACCTTC.

CDR3 loop: CTISLKVGERPLAKNIQYF. CDR3 DNA: TGTACCATCAGTTTAAAAGTGGGTGAACGCCCGCTAGCCAAAAACATTCAGTACTTC. This chain links TRBV12-3 or TRBV12-4 with TRBJ2-4; D remains ambiguous. This CDR3 is built from 19 residues.

This clonotype was found a few times. The V call is TRBV12-3 or TRBV12-4, the J call TRBJ1-1; D is ambiguous. This CDR3 has 13 amino acids. V dropped 3 bases and J dropped 4 bases, with 9 bases sitting between them. Written as DNA, the CDR3 is TGTGCCAGCAGTTTCGACGCAGGCACTGAAGCTTTCTTT. Translating gives CASSFDAGTEAFF.

This chain uses TRBV10-3 with TRBJ2-7, with 7 nucleotides matching TRBD2. The germline gives CDR1 ENHRY, CDR2 SYGVKD. This CDR3 has 14 residues. V dropped 4 bases and J dropped 4; count of bases not matched to a gene: 7. CDR3 coding DNA: TGTGCCATCAGTGGGGGGAGGGGCCCATACGAGCAGTACTTC. Amino acids: CAISGGRGPYEQYF.

Ten or more counts support this clonotype. This rearrangement joins TRBV12-3 or TRBV12-4 to TRBJ1-1; D is unclear. Trimming shortened V by 3 bases and J by 1 base, and 9 bases separated the two germline ends. This CDR3 comprises 14 residues. The CDR3 DNA reads as TGTGCCAGCAGTTTGATGCCAGGGAACACTGAAGCTTTCTTT. Amino acids: CASSLMPGNTEAFF.

The V and J genes are TRBV12-5 and TRBJ1-2; 7 bases match TRBD1. Per the germline V gene, CDR1 is LGHNT and CDR2 is FRNRAP. CDR3 size: 14 residues. V trimming: 5 bases; J trimming: 0 bases; junction bases outside the gene matches: 3. CDR3 region: CASGPGTANYGYTF. The DNA of the CDR3 is TGTGCTAGTGGTCCGGGGACAGCTAACTATGGCTACACCTTC. Full variable domain (missing parts from reference TRBV12-5 and TRBJ1-2): DARVTQTPRHKVTEMGQEVTMRCQPILGHNTVFWYRQTMMQGLELLAYFRNRAPLDDSGMPKDRFSAEMPDATLATLKIQPSEPRDSAVYFCASGPGTANYGYTFGSGTRLTVV.

This clonotype was observed a handful of times. V and J are TRBV5-5 and TRBJ2-1; perhaps TRBD2 as D (5 bases). V lost 1 base and J lost 8, with 7 bases in between. The CDR3 extends over 12 amino acids. Per the germline V gene, CDR1 is SGHKS and CDR2 is YYEKEE (reference sequence). CDR3 loop: CASSLLADEQFF. The CDR3 DNA follows: TGTGCCAGCAGCTTGCTAGCCGATGAGCAGTTCTTC.

The gene calls are TRBV7-2 and TRBJ2-7, with TRBD2 matching over 8 bases. The CDR3 loop spans 15 amino acids. Germline V gene data show CDR1 as SGHTA and CDR2 as FQGNSA. The ends lost 2 bases at V and 2 bases at J; junction bases unmatched: 5. The CDR3, as DNA: TGTGCCAGCAGCTTACAGCGGGGGTCAACCTACGAGCAGTACTTC. Protein sequence: CASSLQRGSTYEQYF.

This clonotype was observed at least ten times. The chain combines TRBV11-1 with TRBJ2-1, with 8 bases fitting TRBD2. The CDR3 is 18 amino acids. The germline V gene has CDR1 SGHAT and CDR2 FQDESV (reference sequence). The J segment lost 5 bases and the V segment lost 1 base, leaving 13 bases of the junction unmatched. For the CDR3, the DNA is TGTGCCAGCAGCTTAGTTGGTTCTCTAGCGGGCATGAACAATGAGCAGTTCTTC. Translating it yields CASSLVGSLAGMNNEQFF.

CDR3 region: CASSSTRPGPYGYTF. The CDR3 DNA follows: TGCGCCAGCAGCTCAACCCGACCAGGGCCCTATGGCTACACCTTC. The genes are TRBV5-1 and TRBJ1-2, with D tentatively TRBD1 (5 bases). Trimming stripped 3 bases from V and 4 bases from J, with 16 bases between. Germline lookup yields CDR1 SGHRS and CDR2 YFSETQ. This CDR3 contains 15 residues.

The table lists this clonotype with a few counts. This chain connects TRBV29-1 to TRBJ1-1, with a possible D match to TRBD1 (6 bases). The CDR3 consists of 13 residues. Germline lookup yields CDR1 SQVTM and CDR2 ANQGSEA. V was clipped by 4 bases and J by 4 bases, with 13 bases between them. This chain's CDR3 is CSVGTGRVTEAFF. DNA for the CDR3: TGCAGCGTTGGAACAGGGAGGGTCACTGAAGCTTTCTTT.